One and the same sample provided the 32 T cell receptor beta chains below, sequenced in a study of blood T cells in healthy people across ages. A second PCR, run for about 6 to 11 cycles, used a sample-barcoded 5' primer plus a J-beta primer mix. TCRdb analysed the 5' RACE reads with MiXCR anew, one entry per CDR3 protein. The sample includes roughly 930,000 distinct CDR3 sequences, roughly 52% of them seen just once. Input material: blood. The receptors were gathered from a man younger than 45 in good health.

V is TRBV4-3 and J is TRBJ1-5; unclear D gene. The CDR3 has 14 residues. V gave up 8 bases and J gave up 4 bases, with 15 bases separating them. The germline CDR1 and CDR2 sequences are LGHNA and YSLEER. The CDR3 sequence: CASAAGKVNQPQHF. CDR3 nucleotides: TGCGCCAGCGCGGCGGGGAAGGTTAATCAGCCCCAGCATTTT.

This clonotype was observed a single time. V usage is TRBV28 and J usage is TRBJ2-4; TRBD1 matches at 7 bases. The J call may be faulty, since TRBJ2-7 better matches the DNA end. This CDR3 region has 15 residues. From germline, CDR1 is MDHEN and CDR2 SYDVKM. This chain's CDR3 is CASSLTGNGPGEQYF. CDR3 nucleotide sequence: TGTGCCAGCAGTTTGACAGGGAACGGCCCTGGCGAGCAGTACTTC.

Turning to this clonotype: Germline is not matched at one junction end, which may reflect a read error. The chain uses TRBV20-1 and TRBJ1-2; no clear D. Germline CDR1 and CDR2: DFQATT and SNEGSKA (reference sequence). This CDR3 comprises 12 residues. The CDR3 DNA reads as TGCAGTGCTTCCACAAAAAACTATGGCTATACCTTC. It codes for CSASTKNYGYTF.

The chain employs TRBV7-2 and TRBJ2-1; no clear D gene. Trimming took 6 bases from V and 2 from J, leaving 17 bases between them. CDR1 and CDR2 (germline): SGHTA, FQGNSA. The CDR3 contains 16 residues. The CDR3 region is CASSSRGSHPYNEQFF. In DNA, the CDR3 is TGTGCCAGCAGTTCCCGTGGTAGCCACCCCTACAATGAGCAGTTCTTC.

CDR3 coding DNA: TGTGCCAGCAGCTTAGCTATTTCCTACTCGGTGGATAACTACAATGAGCAGTTCTTC. As protein: CASSLAISYSVDNYNEQFF. V and J are TRBV7-2 and TRBJ2-1; D is undetermined. This CDR3 region has 19 residues. Germline assignment: CDR1 SGHTA and CDR2 FQGNSA. Trimming took off 0 bases at V and 3 bases at J, with 21 bases between the two ends.

The genes are TRBV28 and TRBJ1-2; D is undetermined. Germline V gene data show CDR1 as MDHEN and CDR2 as SYDVKM. Trimming pared 6 bases from V and 8 bases from J, leaving 13 bases between. This CDR3 has 12 amino acids. CDR3 sequence (DNA): TGTGCCAGCAGCCCCGGGAAGTACGGCTACACCTTC. Translated: CASSPGKYGYTF.

The chain recombines TRBV20-1 with TRBJ2-7, with D perhaps TRBD1 (6 bases). Trimming removed 5 bases at V and 2 bases at J, with 16 bases between. The CDR3 sequence is 14 residues long. Germline CDR1 reads DFQATT; CDR2 reads SNEGSKA (reference sequence). In DNA, the CDR3 is TGCAGTGCTGAACCGACAGGAGTCGCCTACGAGCAGTACTTC. Translating gives CSAEPTGVAYEQYF.

V is TRBV28 and J is TRBJ2-1, with a tentative D call TRBD2 (7 bases). The V end was cut by 8 bases, the J end by 8 bases, with 19 bases between. Germline V lookup: CDR1 MDHEN, CDR2 SYDVKM. The CDR3 is 14 residues long. The CDR3 DNA sequence: TGTGCCAGCGGCAATTATGGGGGGGGCTATGAGCAGTTCTTC. As protein: CASGNYGGGYEQFF.

The sample holds one count of this clonotype. The V and J genes are TRBV4-3 and TRBJ2-1, with D perhaps matching TRBD1 or TRBD2 (5 bases each). Looked up from germline, CDR1 is LGHNA and CDR2 is YSLEER. This CDR3 region has 20 residues. The V end was cut by 2 bases, the J end by 9 bases, with 32 bases between. Here the CDR3 DNA reads TGCGCCAGCAGCCAATCCGAAAGGGGACCACTACATTCCCATCTCGTTGAGCAGTTCTTC. As protein: CASSQSERGPLHSHLVEQFF.

This clonotype was seen only a few times. J is TRBJ2-5 and V is TRBV12-3 or TRBV12-4, with D perhaps TRBD1 or TRBD2 (7 bases each). There are 15 residues in the CDR3. Trimming cost V 5 bases and J 5 bases, with 18 bases left between them. CDR3 sequence reads: CASSRGEGAHETQYF. For the CDR3, the DNA is TGTGCCAGCAGTAGGGGGGAGGGGGCGCATGAGACCCAGTACTTC.

The table lists this clonotype with many counts. The chain carries TRBV3-1 and TRBJ2-1; D may be TRBD2 (5 bases). Trimming cost V 8 bases and J 6 bases, with 11 bases left between them. Germline CDR1 reads LGHDT; CDR2 reads YNNKEL (reference sequence). The CDR3 consists of 12 residues. CDR3 sequence reads: CASERVPNEQFF. CDR3 sequence (DNA): TGTGCCAGCGAGAGGGTCCCCAATGAGCAGTTCTTC.

This chain connects TRBV9 to TRBJ2-3; no definite D call. CDR3 length equals 15 residues. Trimming removed 0 bases from V and 6 bases from J, with 14 bases in between. CDR1 is SGDLS and CDR2 is YYNGEE in the germline V gene. The CDR3: CASSVAGRVGDTQYF. DNA of the CDR3: TGTGCCAGCAGCGTAGCTGGTAGGGTTGGCGATACGCAGTATTTT.

To note about this clonotype: Germline and junction disagree at one end, which may indicate a read error. This chain links TRBV6-5 with TRBJ1-1; D is ambiguous. This CDR3 comprises 14 residues. Germline CDR1 MNHEY, CDR2 SVGAGI. Here the CDR3 reads CASSDSALNAEAFF. The CDR3 region has the DNA TGTGCCAGCAGTGACTCCGCGCTAAACGCTGAAGCTTTCTTT.

This clonotype was observed a few times. The chain employs TRBV10-2 and TRBJ2-7, with D unclear. This CDR3 is 12 amino acids long. CDR1 and CDR2 from the germline V gene are WSHSY and SAAADI. V gave up 7 bases and J gave up 3 bases, with 10 bases separating them. CDR3 in amino acids: CASIGEDYEQYF. The CDR3 DNA follows: TGCGCCAGCATTGGGGAAGACTACGAGCAGTACTTC.

The rearrangement links TRBV4-3 to TRBJ2-3; 7 bases align to TRBD2. The germline V gene has CDR1 LGHNA and CDR2 YSLEER. The CDR3 is 16 amino acids. Germline trimming cut 4 bases from V and 5 bases from J; bases unmatched to any gene: 12. The CDR3 loop reads CASSREAGSVGDTQYF. CDR3 nucleotides: TGCGCCAGCAGCCGCGAAGCGGGATCGGTAGGAGATACGCAGTATTTT.

The chain is built from TRBV6-1 and TRBJ2-3, with a tentative D call TRBD2 (6 bases). V was shortened by 3 bases and J by 4 bases, with 11 bases between the two germline ends. Per the germline V gene, CDR1 is MNHNS and CDR2 is SASEGT. The CDR3 runs 14 residues. CDR3 DNA: TGTGCCAGCAGTGAGGCTAGCGCGCCAGATACGCAGTATTTT. Translation: CASSEASAPDTQYF.

This clonotype was counted at least ten times. The J gene is TRBJ1-1, the V gene TRBV27; 12 nucleotides match TRBD1. The CDR3 is 17 amino acids. The V segment lost 4 bases and the J segment 4 bases; nucleotides outside the gene matches: 10. Germline CDR1 is MNHEY and CDR2 is SMNVEV (reference sequence). CDR3 loop: CASSSLGQGARGTEAFF. DNA of the CDR3: TGTGCCAGCAGTTCCCTGGGACAGGGGGCACGGGGCACTGAAGCTTTCTTT.

The gene calls are TRBV6-6 and TRBJ1-6; D is unclear. V lost 2 bases, J lost 5 bases, and 4 bases lay in between. There are 13 residues in the CDR3. Germline V gives CDR1 MNHNY, CDR2 SVGAGI (reference sequence). The CDR3 sequence is CASSYGNNSPLHF. The CDR3 DNA is TGTGCCAGCAGTTACGGGAATAATTCACCCCTCCACTTT.

The V call is TRBV6-6, the J call TRBJ2-1; D uncertain. Germline values: CDR1 MNHNY, CDR2 SVGAGI (reference sequence). V gave up 6 bases and J gave up 8 bases, with 14 bases separating them. CDR3 length: 13 amino acids. As DNA, the CDR3 is TGTGCCAGCAGAACCTTTGGGTTCGATGAGCAGTTCTTC. Its protein is CASRTFGFDEQFF.

The genes are TRBV28 and TRBJ2-7; no definite D call. V was clipped by 6 bases and J by 3 bases, with 18 bases between them. Germline values: CDR1 MDHEN, CDR2 SYDVKM. The CDR3 runs to 15 residues. CDR3 loop: CASREVASSLYEQYF. In DNA form, the CDR3 reads TGTGCCAGCAGGGAAGTGGCCAGTTCCCTCTACGAGCAGTACTTC.

The rearrangement joins TRBV20-1 to TRBJ2-5, with a tentative D call TRBD1 (5 bases). Looked up from germline, CDR1 is DFQATT and CDR2 is SNEGSKA (reference sequence). The CDR3 has 12 amino acids. The V end was cut by 7 bases, the J end by 4 bases, with 13 bases between. CDR3 region: CSGKGHLETQYF. Here the CDR3 DNA reads TGCAGTGGGAAAGGACACTTAGAGACCCAGTACTTC.

This clonotype turned up a few times. The V and J genes are TRBV6-5 and TRBJ2-7; weak D call: TRBD2 (5 bases). Deletions cut 2 bases from V and 6 bases from J, with 11 bases between. The CDR3 extends over 13 amino acids. Germline values: CDR1 MNHEY, CDR2 SVGAGI. The CDR3 loop is CASSYRASSEQYF. CDR3 in DNA: TGTGCCAGCAGTTACCGGGCTAGCAGCGAGCAGTACTTC.

This chain connects TRBV4-1 to TRBJ2-7, with D uncertain. The CDR3 length is 13 residues. Germline V gene data show CDR1 as MGHRA and CDR2 as YSYEKL. V shed 9 bases and J shed 2 bases, with 14 bases lying between them. The CDR3 is CASPCSCTYEQYF. In DNA, the CDR3 is TGCGCCAGTCCATGCTCCTGCACCTACGAGCAGTACTTC.

This clonotype showed up just a few times. The chain joins TRBV3-1 to TRBJ2-3, with D possibly TRBD1 on 6 matching bases. Deletions cut 1 base from V and 3 bases from J, with 8 bases between. Per the germline V gene, CDR1 is LGHDT and CDR2 is YNNKEL (reference sequence). CDR3 length: 14 amino acids. CDR3 DNA sequence: TGTGCCAGCAGCCAAGGGGGGCAAACAGATACGCAGTATTTT. Its protein product is CASSQGGQTDTQYF.

The rearrangement uses TRBV11-2 and TRBJ2-3; 12 nucleotides agree with TRBD2. Germline values: CDR1 SGHAT, CDR2 FQNNGV. The CDR3 sequence is 16 residues long. Trimming cost V 5 bases and J 6 bases; bases outside gene matches: 9. The CDR3 region is CASSPRLAGALDTQYF. CDR3 bases: TGTGCCAGCAGCCCGAGACTAGCGGGGGCGCTGGATACGCAGTATTTT.

The V call is TRBV9, the J call TRBJ2-2; 11 bases are a match to TRBD2. V gave up 0 bases and J gave up 7 bases; unmatched junction bases: 2. Germline CDR1 is SGDLS and CDR2 is YYNGEE. This CDR3 is 15 amino acids long. The CDR3 spells CASSVVAGGFGELFF. The CDR3 DNA follows: TGTGCCAGCAGCGTAGTAGCGGGGGGGTTCGGGGAGCTGTTTTTT.

This clonotype was observed a few times. This chain links TRBV29-1 with TRBJ2-5; tentative D call: TRBD1 (8 bases). The CDR3 totals 11 residues. CDR1 SQVTM and CDR2 ANQGSEA come from the germline V gene. Trimming took off 6 bases at V and 5 bases at J, with 10 bases between the two ends. Written as DNA, the CDR3 is TGCAGCGTACAGGGGGGGGAGACCCAGTACTTC. The encoded protein is CSVQGGETQYF. The complete variable domain, with remaining parts taken from reference TRBV29-1 and TRBJ2-5, reads SAVISQKPSRDICQRGTSLTIQCQVDSQVTMMFWYRQQPGQSLTLIATANQGSEATYESGFVIDKFPISRPNLTFSTLTVSNMSPEDSSIYLCSVQGGETQYFGPGTRLLVL.

This clonotype was detected a few times. V usage is TRBV5-1 and J usage is TRBJ1-5, with D hard to call. The CDR3 has 15 residues. From germline, CDR1 is SGHRS and CDR2 YFSETQ. The ends were cut back, 5 bases at V and 3 bases at J, with 15 bases in the middle. DNA of the CDR3: TGCGCCAGCAGATTGTATGTCGGGGACAATCAGCCCCAGCATTTT. Translating it yields CASRLYVGDNQPQHF.

The genes are TRBV24-1 and TRBJ1-3; 8 nucleotides match TRBD1. With V trimmed by 4 bases and J by 6 bases, 10 bases remained unmatched. This CDR3 spans 16 amino acids. Germline lookup yields CDR1 KGHDR and CDR2 SFDVKD. CDR3 DNA: TGTGCCACCAGTGACAATGGACAGGGAACGGAAAACACCATATATTTT. Translated, it gives CATSDNGQGTENTIYF.

The rearrangement links TRBV4-1 to TRBJ1-2; D ambiguous. The CDR3 totals 13 residues. V lost 1 base and J 8 bases, leaving 11 bases between the germline ends. Germline CDR1 MGHRA, CDR2 YSYEKL. CDR3 sequence (DNA): TGCGCCAGCAGCCAAGGGACCACGAGGGGCTACACCTTC. Residues: CASSQGTTRGYTF.

The chain uses TRBV20-1 and TRBJ2-2; TRBD1 matches at 7 bases. The germline gives CDR1 DFQATT, CDR2 SNEGSKA (reference sequence). Germline trimming cut 0 bases from V and 4 bases from J; bases unmatched to any gene: 8. CDR3 length equals 16 residues. CDR3 sequence: CSAREPPQGRTGELFF. The CDR3 coding sequence is TGCAGTGCTAGAGAACCCCCACAGGGGCGCACCGGGGAGCTGTTTTTT.

The sample holds a few counts of this clonotype. The rearrangement uses TRBV7-9 and TRBJ2-7; D call uncertain. This CDR3 spans 14 amino acids. The germline V gene encodes CDR1 SEHNR and CDR2 FQNEAQ (reference sequence). V lost 1 base and J lost 6, with 13 bases in between. The CDR3 is CASSLDLDASEQYF. For the CDR3, the DNA is TGTGCCAGCAGCTTAGATTTGGACGCCAGCGAGCAGTACTTC.